Each of the 25 T cell receptor beta chains below was sequenced from the same sample in a study of regulatory T cells in long-lasting Graves disease. The time point here: newly diagnosed GD, antithyroid drugs for less than 3 months. Researchers made the TCR library from RNA that was extracted from PBMCs. Combining iRepertoire HTBI primers with Arm-PCR of CDR3 regions, the authors built TCR beta libraries. TCRdb independently ran MiXCR on the multiplex PCR reads; one entry per CDR3 protein. The sample has around 400,000 distinct CDR3 sequences, approximately 15% seen once; the top ten hold approximately 8%. These data also featured in a second study, about T cells in Graves' hyperthyroidism and ophthalmopathy.

The source was peripheral blood mononuclear cells (PBMCs), collected at new diagnosis, from a patient treated with antithyroid drugs. These receptors came from a middle-aged woman with Graves disease.

V is TRBV20-1 and J is TRBJ2-3, with 8 bases aligning to TRBD2. Per the germline V gene, CDR1 is DFQATT and CDR2 is SNEGSKA (reference sequence). V was clipped by 6 bases and J by 2 bases; unmatched bases: 7. CDR3 length equals 14 residues. This CDR3 is CSAKTSGLTDTQYF. CDR3 bases: TGCAGTGCCAAAACTAGCGGACTCACAGATACGCAGTATTTT.

The chain joins TRBV20-1 to TRBJ2-1; no clear D gene. The CDR3 totals 12 residues. The V gene's germline CDR1 is DFQATT and CDR2 SNEGSKA (reference sequence). The V gene lost 4 bases and the J gene lost 0 bases, with 4 bases spanning the gap. The CDR3 loop reads CSAKYSYNEQFF. CDR3 nucleotides: TGCAGTGCTAAATACTCCTACAATGAGCAGTTCTTC.

In this sample, this clonotype turned up many times. This sequence joins TRBV7-9 and TRBJ2-2; 8 bases fit TRBD2. Per the germline V gene, CDR1 is SEHNR and CDR2 is FQNEAQ (reference sequence). Trimming at V came to 5 bases and at J to 2 bases, leaving 4 bases not matched to a gene. This CDR3 is built from 15 residues. This CDR3 reads CASSRGRTNTGELFF. In DNA form, the CDR3 reads TGTGCCAGCAGCCGCGGGAGGACTAACACCGGGGAGCTGTTTTTT. The full variable domain, completed using reference TRBV7-9 and TRBJ2-2, is DTGVSQNPRHKITKRGQNVTFRCDPISEHNRLYWYRQTLGQGPEFLTYFQNEAQLEKSRLLSDRFSAERPKGSFSTLEIQRTEQGDSAMYLCASSRGRTNTGELFFGEGSRLTVL.

The J gene is TRBJ2-5, the V gene TRBV27; 8 bases are shared with TRBD1. After removal of 4 bases from V and 4 bases from J, the junction contained 8 bases not matched to a gene. CDR3 length: 15 residues. Germline V gene sequence: CDR1 MNHEY, CDR2 SMNVEV (reference sequence). This chain's CDR3 is CASSWTGMALETQYF. The DNA for the CDR3 is TGTGCCAGCAGTTGGACAGGGATGGCTTTAGAGACCCAGTACTTC.

This clonotype was counted ten times or more. The chain has TRBV6-2 or TRBV6-3 and TRBJ1-1; possibly TRBD1 for D (5 bases). Germline loops: CDR1 MNHEY, CDR2 SVGEGT. V gave up 10 bases and J gave up 2 bases, with 23 bases separating them. The CDR3 has 16 residues. In DNA, the CDR3 is TGTGCCAACTCCGGCCGGGGGGTGGGCTCCAACACTGAAGCTTTCTTT. This gives the protein CANSGRGVGSNTEAFF.

This clonotype has only a few counts. The chain links TRBV27 to TRBJ2-1; 8 nucleotides line up with TRBD1. CDR3 length equals 13 residues. Germline-derived CDR1 and CDR2 are MNHEY and SMNVEV (reference sequence). V lost 7 bases to trimming and J lost 6 bases; unmatched junction nucleotides: 5. This CDR3 reads CASTKTGVNEQFF. DNA of the CDR3: TGTGCCAGCACTAAGACAGGGGTCAATGAGCAGTTCTTC.

This clonotype was observed many times. CDR3 nucleotides: TGTGCCAGCAGTCCCCGGGGGGACTATAGCAATCAGCCCCAGCATTTT. It codes for CASSPRGDYSNQPQHF. The rearrangement uses TRBV27 and TRBJ1-5; D may be TRBD1 (5 bases). Trimming left V 5 bases short and J 0 bases short, with 14 bases between. The CDR3 has 16 amino acids. CDR1 and CDR2 (germline): MNHEY, SMNVEV (reference sequence).

This clonotype was counted between two and nine times. The chain carries TRBV19 and TRBJ2-2; D is possibly TRBD1 (5 bases). The CDR3 sequence is 13 residues long. Germline V gene data show CDR1 as LNHDA and CDR2 as SQIVND (reference sequence). Trimming stripped 7 bases from V and 7 bases from J, with 13 bases between. CDR3 region: CASIGRVDGELFF. DNA of the CDR3: TGTGCCAGTATAGGCAGGGTGGACGGGGAGCTGTTTTTT.

This clonotype showed up many times. The chain uses TRBV28 and TRBJ1-1, with D hard to call. The germline V gene has CDR1 MDHEN and CDR2 SYDVKM. V was pared by 1 base and J by 7 bases, with 7 bases between. This CDR3 has 12 amino acids. The CDR3 protein is CASSLSEGEAFF. CDR3 coding DNA: TGTGCCAGCAGTTTATCGGAGGGTGAAGCTTTCTTT.

This clonotype was seen repeatedly, ten times or more. CDR3 nucleotide sequence: TGTGCCAGCAGTTTTCAGGGCAGGGGAACCTACGAGCAGTACTTC. Amino acids: CASSFQGRGTYEQYF. The V gene is TRBV28, the J gene TRBJ2-7; D might be TRBD1 (6 bases). From germline, CDR1 is MDHEN and CDR2 SYDVKM. Between the trimmed V and J ends, which lost 3 bases and 2 bases, there was a span of 14 bases. The CDR3 sequence is 15 residues long. Complete variable domain (other parts from reference TRBV28 and TRBJ2-7): DVKVTQSSRYLVKRTGEKVFLECVQDMDHENMFWYRQDPGLGLRLIYFSYDVKMKEKGDIPEGYSVSREKKERFSLILESASTNQTSMYLCASSFQGRGTYEQYFGPGTRLTVT.

This clonotype was recorded at least ten times. The rearrangement joins TRBV5-1 to TRBJ2-3; the match to TRBD2 covers 12 bases. This CDR3 has 16 amino acids. V trimming: 4 bases; J trimming: 2 bases; junction bases outside the gene matches: 5. Germline V gene data show CDR1 as SGHRS and CDR2 as YFSETQ. The chain's CDR3 is CASSNGLAGFTDTQYF. CDR3 coding DNA: TGCGCCAGCAGCAACGGACTAGCGGGGTTCACAGATACGCAGTATTTT. Filled out from reference TRBV5-1 and TRBJ2-3, the complete variable domain reads KAGVTQTPRYLIKTRGQQVTLSCSPISGHRSVSWYQQTPGQGLQFLFEYFSETQRNKGNFPGRFSGRQFSNSRSEMNVSTLELGDSALYLCASSNGLAGFTDTQYFGPGTRLTVL.

This clonotype was seen many times. The J gene is TRBJ2-2, the V gene TRBV24-1; TRBD1 agrees at 12 bases. The CDR3 spans 16 residues. After removal of 4 bases from V and 6 bases from J, the junction contained 5 bases not matched to a gene. From germline, CDR1 is KGHDR and CDR2 SFDVKD. CDR3 loop: CATSDPGQGASGELFF. CDR3 coding DNA: TGTGCCACCAGTGACCCGGGACAGGGGGCCTCCGGGGAGCTGTTTTTT.

This clonotype was recorded at least ten times. The chain is built from TRBV10-3 and TRBJ2-1; tentative D call: TRBD2 (5 bases). CDR1 and CDR2 from the germline V gene are ENHRY and SYGVKD. The CDR3 totals 17 residues. V was trimmed by 0 bases and J by 0 bases, leaving 12 bases between them. The DNA for the CDR3 is TGTGCCATCAGTGAGTCAGGAGGCCCCCTCTCCTACAATGAGCAGTTCTTC. Its translation is CAISESGGPLSYNEQFF.

This clonotype has ten or more counts. The chain recombines TRBV18 with TRBJ2-2, with D uncertain. CDR1 and CDR2 (germline): KGHSH, LQKENI. This CDR3 has 14 residues. Trimming shortened V by 5 bases and J by 3 bases, and 10 bases separated the two germline ends. The chain's CDR3 is CASSSFEDTGELFF. The CDR3 DNA sequence: TGTGCCAGCTCATCTTTCGAGGACACCGGGGAGCTGTTTTTT. The variable domain in full, with the rest retrieved from reference TRBV18 and TRBJ2-2, is NAGVMQNPRHLVRRRGQEARLRCSPMKGHSHVYWYRQLPEEGLKFMVYLQKENIIDESGMPKERFSAEFPKEGPSILRIQQVVRGDSAAYFCASSSFEDTGELFFGEGSRLTVL.

This clonotype was recorded many times. This rearrangement joins TRBV27 to TRBJ1-2, with 12 bases lining up with TRBD1. Germline trimming cut 4 bases from V and 4 bases from J; bases unmatched to any gene: 16. The CDR3 consists of 19 residues. The germline CDR1 and CDR2 sequences are MNHEY and SMNVEV (reference sequence). CDR3 region: CASSSTRDRGPKHSYGYTF. The CDR3 bases are TGTGCCAGCAGTTCGACCCGGGACAGGGGGCCAAAACACTCCTATGGCTACACCTTC.

This clonotype was picked up many times. The rearrangement uses TRBV11-3 and TRBJ2-3, with 10 bases fitting TRBD2. This CDR3 spans 16 amino acids. Unmatched junction bases numbered 4, after V lost 1 base and J lost 3 bases. Per the germline V gene, CDR1 is SGHNT and CDR2 is YENEEA. In nucleotides, the CDR3 is TGTGCCAGCAGCTTAGCTAGCGGGAGTGCGACAGATACGCAGTATTTT. Translation: CASSLASGSATDTQYF.

The genes are TRBV5-1 and TRBJ1-6, with 7 bases matching TRBD1. CDR3 length: 16 residues. The V gene's germline CDR1 is SGHRS and CDR2 YFSETQ. J lost 9 bases, V lost 3 bases, and 12 bases had no gene match. The CDR3 DNA sequence: TGCGCCAGCAGCTCCCAGGGGGTTCCTATGGGTTCACCCCTCCACTTT. Translation gives CASSSQGVPMGSPLHF. Drawing the rest from reference TRBV5-1 and TRBJ1-6, the complete variable domain is KAGVTQTPRYLIKTRGQQVTLSCSPISGHRSVSWYQQTPGQGLQFLFEYFSETQRNKGNFPGRFSGRQFSNSRSEMNVSTLELGDSALYLCASSSQGVPMGSPLHFGNGTRLTVT.

This clonotype has at least ten counts. The gene calls are TRBV12-3 or TRBV12-4 and TRBJ1-6; D ambiguous. This CDR3 is 16 amino acids long. V lost 1 base and J 4 bases, leaving 11 bases between the germline ends. CDR3 nucleotide sequence: TGTGCCAGCAGTTTAGATATAGCAGCGTATAATTCACCCCTCCACTTT. Residues: CASSLDIAAYNSPLHF.

This clonotype was seen ten or more times. The chain carries TRBV11-2 and TRBJ2-3; 12 nucleotides line up with TRBD2. Germline assignment: CDR1 SGHAT and CDR2 FQNNGV. The junction had 11 bases not matched to a gene; V was cut back by 5 bases and J by 5 bases. There are 17 residues in the CDR3. As DNA, the CDR3 is TGTGCCAGCAGCGCCGGCCCTAGCGGGAGGGCCGAAGATACGCAGTATTTT. It translates to CASSAGPSGRAEDTQYF.

In its sample, this clonotype was seen many times. V gene TRBV6-1 combines with J gene TRBJ2-5, with D possibly matching TRBD2 (6 bases). V was cut by 7 bases and J by 5 bases, with 17 bases left in between. The CDR3 extends over 14 amino acids. The germline CDR1 and CDR2 sequences are MNHNS and SASEGT. CDR3 amino acids: CASTQPGLSETQYF. DNA for the CDR3: TGTGCCAGCACCCAACCGGGACTCTCCGAGACCCAGTACTTC.

This clonotype was found many times. The chain is built from TRBV7-9 and TRBJ1-1; D is undetermined. Germline assignment: CDR1 SEHNR and CDR2 FQNEAQ (reference sequence). The CDR3 length is 13 residues. The ends were cut back, 2 bases at V and 2 bases at J, with 6 bases in the middle. The CDR3 protein is CASSLSANTEAFF. The CDR3 region has the DNA TGTGCCAGCAGCTTATCCGCAAACACTGAAGCTTTCTTT.

This clonotype was seen repeatedly, ten times or more. The chain links TRBV2 to TRBJ2-7; D ambiguous. The ends were cut back, 2 bases at V and 3 bases at J, with 11 bases in the middle. CDR1 is SNHLY, CDR2 FYNNEI, per germline. This CDR3 has 14 amino acids. Here the CDR3 reads CASSELSSIYEQYF. CDR3 coding DNA: TGTGCCAGCAGTGAACTAAGTTCAATCTACGAGCAGTACTTC.

This clonotype has just a few counts. The rearrangement links TRBV10-3 to TRBJ1-1; D ambiguous. The CDR3 is 15 residues long. CDR1 and CDR2 from the germline V gene are ENHRY and SYGVKD. V was cut by 4 bases and J by 2 bases, with 14 bases left in between. As DNA, the CDR3 is TGTGCCATCAGTGGTTCCGGGCCAATAAACACTGAAGCTTTCTTT. Translation gives CAISGSGPINTEAFF.

This clonotype has just a few counts. The gene calls are TRBV19 and TRBJ2-7; D gene ambiguous. The CDR3 has 15 residues. Germline CDR1 is LNHDA and CDR2 is SQIVND (reference sequence). V lost 8 bases and J 2 bases, leaving 19 bases between the germline ends. CDR3 bases: TGTGCCAGTTGCGCCGCGGCGAAAAGCACCTACGAGCAGTACTTC. It specifies CASCAAAKSTYEQYF.

V is TRBV3-1 and J is TRBJ1-1; a weak D match, TRBD1 (5 bases). Germline CDR1 LGHDT, CDR2 YNNKEL (reference sequence). This CDR3 has 13 amino acids. Trimming left V 5 bases short and J 5 bases short, with 12 bases between. The chain's CDR3 is CASSARGRTEAFF. DNA for the CDR3: TGTGCCAGCAGCGCAAGGGGTAGAACTGAAGCTTTCTTT.